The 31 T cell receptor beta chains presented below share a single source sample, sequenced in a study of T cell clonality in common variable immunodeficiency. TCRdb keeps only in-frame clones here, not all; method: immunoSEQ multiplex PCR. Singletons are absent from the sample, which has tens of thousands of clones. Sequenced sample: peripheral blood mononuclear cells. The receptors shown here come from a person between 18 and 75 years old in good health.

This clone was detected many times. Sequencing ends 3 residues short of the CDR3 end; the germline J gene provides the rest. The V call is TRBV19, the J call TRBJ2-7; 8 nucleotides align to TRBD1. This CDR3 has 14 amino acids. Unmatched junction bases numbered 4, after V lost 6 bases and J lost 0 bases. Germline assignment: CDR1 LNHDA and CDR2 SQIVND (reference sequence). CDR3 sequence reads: CASRSGTGSYEQYF. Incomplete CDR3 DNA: TGTGCCAGTAGATCGGGGACAGGCTCCTACGAG.

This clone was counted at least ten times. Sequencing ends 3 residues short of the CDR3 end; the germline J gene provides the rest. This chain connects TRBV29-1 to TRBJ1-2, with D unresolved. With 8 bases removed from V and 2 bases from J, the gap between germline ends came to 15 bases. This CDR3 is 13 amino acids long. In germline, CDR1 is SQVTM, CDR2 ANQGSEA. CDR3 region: CSRDRTGNYGYTF. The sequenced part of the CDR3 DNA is TGCAGCCGAGATCGCACGGGGAACTATGGC.

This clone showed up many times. The CDR3 bases that were read are TGCAGTGCTCCTCCAGACCCAGGAAGCTATGGC. Its protein is CSAPPDPGSYG. The whole CDR3 sequence reads CSAPPDPGSYGYTF. The V gene is TRBV20-1, the J gene TRBJ1-2; D gene ambiguous. The observed sequence ends 3 residues before the CDR3 terminus, with the missing tail filled in from the germline J gene. Trimming left V 5 bases short and J 4 bases short, with 17 bases between. CDR3 length: 14 residues. Germline V CDR1 and CDR2: DFQATT, SNEGSKA (reference sequence).

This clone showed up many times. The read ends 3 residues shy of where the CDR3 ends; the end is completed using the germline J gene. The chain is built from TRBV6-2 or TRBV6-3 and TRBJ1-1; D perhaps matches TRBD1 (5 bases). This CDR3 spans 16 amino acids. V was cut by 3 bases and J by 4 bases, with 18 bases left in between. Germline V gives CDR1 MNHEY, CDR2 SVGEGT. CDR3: CASSYWQGALSTEAFF. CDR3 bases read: TGTGCCAGCAGTTATTGGCAGGGAGCCCTGAGCACTGAA.

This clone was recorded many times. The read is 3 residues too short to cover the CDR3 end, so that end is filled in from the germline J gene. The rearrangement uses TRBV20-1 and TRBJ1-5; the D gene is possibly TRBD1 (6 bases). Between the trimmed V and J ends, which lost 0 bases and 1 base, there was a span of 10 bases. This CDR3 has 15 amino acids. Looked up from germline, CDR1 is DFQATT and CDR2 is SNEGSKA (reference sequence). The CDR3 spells CSAREAGQSNQPQHF. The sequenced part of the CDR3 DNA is TGCAGTGCTAGAGAAGCTGGACAGAGCAATCAGCCC.

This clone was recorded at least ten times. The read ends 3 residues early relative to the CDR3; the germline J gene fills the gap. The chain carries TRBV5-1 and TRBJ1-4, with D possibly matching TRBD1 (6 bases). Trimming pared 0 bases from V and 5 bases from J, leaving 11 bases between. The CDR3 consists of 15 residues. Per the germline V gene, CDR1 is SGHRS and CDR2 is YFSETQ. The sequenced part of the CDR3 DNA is TGCGCCAGCAGCTTGGACGGGAGGGGGAATGAAAAA. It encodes CASSLDGRGNEK. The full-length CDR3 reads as CASSLDGRGNEKLFF.

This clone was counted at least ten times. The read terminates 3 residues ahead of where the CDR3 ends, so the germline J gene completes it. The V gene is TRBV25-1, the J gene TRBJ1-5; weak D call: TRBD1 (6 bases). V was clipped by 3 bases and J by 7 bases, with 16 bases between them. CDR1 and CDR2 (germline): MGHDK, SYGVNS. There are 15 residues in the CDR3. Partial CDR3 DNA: TGTGCCAGCAGTGATAGTAGGGGGAGGAAGCAGCCC. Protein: CASSDSRGRKQP. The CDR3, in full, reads CASSDSRGRKQPQHF. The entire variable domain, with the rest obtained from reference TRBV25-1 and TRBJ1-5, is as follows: EADIYQTPRYLVIGTGKKITLECSQTMGHDKMYWYQQDPGMELHLIHYSYGVNSTEKGDLSSESTVSRIRTEHFPLTLESARPSHTSQYLCASSDSRGRKQPQHFGDGTRLSIL.

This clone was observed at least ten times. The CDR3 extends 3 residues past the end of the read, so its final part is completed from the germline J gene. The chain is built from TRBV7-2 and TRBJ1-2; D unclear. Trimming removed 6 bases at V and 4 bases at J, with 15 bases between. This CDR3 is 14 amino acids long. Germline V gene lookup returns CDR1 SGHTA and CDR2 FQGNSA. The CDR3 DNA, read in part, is TGTGCCAGCAGTTTCCCTCCCGCGCCCTATGGC. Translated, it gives CASSFPPAPYG. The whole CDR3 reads CASSFPPAPYGYTF.

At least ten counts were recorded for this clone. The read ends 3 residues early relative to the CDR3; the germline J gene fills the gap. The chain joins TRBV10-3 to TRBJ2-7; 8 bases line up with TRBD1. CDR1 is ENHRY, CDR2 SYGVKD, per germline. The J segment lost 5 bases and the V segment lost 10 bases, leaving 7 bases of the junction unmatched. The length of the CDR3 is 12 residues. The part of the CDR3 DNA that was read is TGTGCCACAGGGGGCAGTACCGACGAG. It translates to CATGGSTDE. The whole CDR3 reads CATGGSTDEQYF.

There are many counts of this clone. CDR3 bases read: TGTGCCAGCAGCTTAGAGGGGGGGATCACAGATACG. Translated, it gives CASSLEGGITDT. The full CDR3 protein is CASSLEGGITDTQYF. The gene calls are TRBV7-8 and TRBJ2-3, with D possibly matching TRBD2 (7 bases). The CDR3 end falls 3 residues outside the read, so it is completed with the germline J gene. V was trimmed by 1 base and J by 2 bases, leaving 10 bases between them. This CDR3 contains 15 residues. The germline V gene has CDR1 SGHVS and CDR2 FQNEAQ.

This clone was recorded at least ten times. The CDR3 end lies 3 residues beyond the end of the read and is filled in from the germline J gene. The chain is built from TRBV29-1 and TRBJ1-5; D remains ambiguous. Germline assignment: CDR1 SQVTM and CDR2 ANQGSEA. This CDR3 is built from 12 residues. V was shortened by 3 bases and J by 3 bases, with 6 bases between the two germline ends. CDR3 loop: CSVDYINQPQHF. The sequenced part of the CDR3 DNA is TGCAGCGTTGACTATATCAATCAGCCC.

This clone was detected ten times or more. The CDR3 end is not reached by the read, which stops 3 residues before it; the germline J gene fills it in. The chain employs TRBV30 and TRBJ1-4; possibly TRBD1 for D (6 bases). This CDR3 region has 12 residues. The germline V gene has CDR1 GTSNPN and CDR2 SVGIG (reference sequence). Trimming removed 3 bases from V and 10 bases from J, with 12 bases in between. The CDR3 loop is CAWRGAQGKLFF. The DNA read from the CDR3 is TGTGCCTGGAGGGGGGCTCAGGGAAAA.

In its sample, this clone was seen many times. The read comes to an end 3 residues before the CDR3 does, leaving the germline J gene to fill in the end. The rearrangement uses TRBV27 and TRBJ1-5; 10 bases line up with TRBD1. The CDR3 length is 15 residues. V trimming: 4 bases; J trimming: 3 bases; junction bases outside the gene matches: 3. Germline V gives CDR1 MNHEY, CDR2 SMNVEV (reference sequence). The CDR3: CASSCGQGDNQPQHF. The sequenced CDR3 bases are TGTGCCAGCAGTTGCGGACAGGGGGACAATCAGCCC.

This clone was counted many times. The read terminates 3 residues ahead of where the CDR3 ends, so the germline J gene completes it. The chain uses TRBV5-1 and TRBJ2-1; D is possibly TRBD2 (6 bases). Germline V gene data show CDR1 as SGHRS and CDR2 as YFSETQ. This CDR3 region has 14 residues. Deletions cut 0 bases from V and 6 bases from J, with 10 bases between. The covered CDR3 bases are TGCGCCAGCAGCTTGGCCCCTAGCGTCAATGAG. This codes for CASSLAPSVNE. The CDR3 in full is CASSLAPSVNEQFF.

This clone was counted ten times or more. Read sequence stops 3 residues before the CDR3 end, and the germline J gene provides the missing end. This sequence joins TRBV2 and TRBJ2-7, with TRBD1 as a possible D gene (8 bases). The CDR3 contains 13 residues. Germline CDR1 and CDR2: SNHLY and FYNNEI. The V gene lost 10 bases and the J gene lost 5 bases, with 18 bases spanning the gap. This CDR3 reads CATQTGEGDEQYF. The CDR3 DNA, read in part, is TGTGCCACCCAGACAGGGGAGGGTGACGAG.

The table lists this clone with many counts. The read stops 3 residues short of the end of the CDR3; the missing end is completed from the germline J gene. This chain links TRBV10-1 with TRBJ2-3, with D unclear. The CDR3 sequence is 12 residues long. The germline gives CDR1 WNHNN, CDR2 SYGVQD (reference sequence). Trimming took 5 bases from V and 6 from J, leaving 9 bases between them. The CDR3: CASSRASDTQYF. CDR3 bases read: TGCGCCAGCAGTCGCGCCTCGGATACG.

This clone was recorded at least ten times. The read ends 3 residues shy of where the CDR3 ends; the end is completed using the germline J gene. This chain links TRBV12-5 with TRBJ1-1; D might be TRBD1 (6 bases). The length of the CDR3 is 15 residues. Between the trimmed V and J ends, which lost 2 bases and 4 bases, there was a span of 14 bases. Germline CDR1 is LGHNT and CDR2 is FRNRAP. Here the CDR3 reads CASGLSTSGVTEAFF. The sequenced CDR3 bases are TGTGCTAGTGGTTTGTCAACTTCAGGGGTCACTGAA.

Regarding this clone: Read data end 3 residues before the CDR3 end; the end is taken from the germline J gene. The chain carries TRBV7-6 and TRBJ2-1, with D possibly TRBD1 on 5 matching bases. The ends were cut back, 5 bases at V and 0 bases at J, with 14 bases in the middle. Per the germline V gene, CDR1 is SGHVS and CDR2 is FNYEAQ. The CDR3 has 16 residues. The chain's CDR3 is CASSGAIEASYNEQFF. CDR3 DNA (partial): TGTGCCAGCAGCGGGGCCATCGAAGCCTCCTACAATGAG.

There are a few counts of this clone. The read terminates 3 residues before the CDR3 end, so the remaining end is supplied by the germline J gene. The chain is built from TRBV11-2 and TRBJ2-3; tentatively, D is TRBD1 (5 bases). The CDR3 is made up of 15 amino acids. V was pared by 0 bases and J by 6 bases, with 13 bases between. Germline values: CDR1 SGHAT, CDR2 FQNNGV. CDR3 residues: CASSLEGLVADTQYF. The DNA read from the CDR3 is TGTGCCAGCAGCTTAGAGGGGCTAGTTGCGGATACG.

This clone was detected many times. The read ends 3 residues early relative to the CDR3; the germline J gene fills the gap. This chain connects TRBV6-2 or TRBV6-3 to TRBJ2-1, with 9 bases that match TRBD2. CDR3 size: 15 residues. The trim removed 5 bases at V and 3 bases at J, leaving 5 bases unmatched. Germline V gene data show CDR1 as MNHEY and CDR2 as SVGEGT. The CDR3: CASSERGEIYNEQFF. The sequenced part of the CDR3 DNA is TGTGCCAGCAGTGAGCGGGGGGAGATCTACAATGAG.

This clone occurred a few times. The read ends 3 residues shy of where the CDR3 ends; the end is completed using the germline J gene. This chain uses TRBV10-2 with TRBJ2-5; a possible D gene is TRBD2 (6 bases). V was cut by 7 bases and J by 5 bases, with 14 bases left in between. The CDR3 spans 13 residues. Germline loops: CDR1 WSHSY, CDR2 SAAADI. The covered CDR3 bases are TGCGCCAGCACCGGAGGTGCGGGGGAGACC. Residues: CASTGGAGET. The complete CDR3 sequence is CASTGGAGETQYF.

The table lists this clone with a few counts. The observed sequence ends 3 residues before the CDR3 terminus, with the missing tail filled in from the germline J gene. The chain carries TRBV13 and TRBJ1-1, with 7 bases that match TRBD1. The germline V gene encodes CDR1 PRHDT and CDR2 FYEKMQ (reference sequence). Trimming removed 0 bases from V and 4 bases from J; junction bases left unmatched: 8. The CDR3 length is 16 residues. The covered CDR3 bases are TGTGCCAGCAGCTTAGGAACAGGGGCGATGGTCACTGAA. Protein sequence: CASSLGTGAMVTE. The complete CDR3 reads CASSLGTGAMVTEAFF.

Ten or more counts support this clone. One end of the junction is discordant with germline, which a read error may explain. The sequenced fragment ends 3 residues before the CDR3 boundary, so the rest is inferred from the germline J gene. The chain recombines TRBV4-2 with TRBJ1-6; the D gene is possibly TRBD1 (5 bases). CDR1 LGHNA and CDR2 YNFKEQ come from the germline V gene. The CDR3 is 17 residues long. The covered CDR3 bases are TGCGCCAGCAGCCAAGAAGCTCCAGGGCGTGTGAGTTCACCC. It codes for CASSQEAPGRVSSP. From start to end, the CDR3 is CASSQEAPGRVSSPLHF.

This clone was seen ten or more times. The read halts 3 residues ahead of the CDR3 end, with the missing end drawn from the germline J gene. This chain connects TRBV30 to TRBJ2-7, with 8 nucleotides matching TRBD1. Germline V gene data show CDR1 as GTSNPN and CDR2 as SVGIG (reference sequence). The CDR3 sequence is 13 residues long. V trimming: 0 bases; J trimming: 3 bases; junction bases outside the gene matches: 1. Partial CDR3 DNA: TGTGCCTGGAGTGTCGACAGGGGCTACGAG. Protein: CAWSVDRGYE. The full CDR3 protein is CAWSVDRGYEQYF.

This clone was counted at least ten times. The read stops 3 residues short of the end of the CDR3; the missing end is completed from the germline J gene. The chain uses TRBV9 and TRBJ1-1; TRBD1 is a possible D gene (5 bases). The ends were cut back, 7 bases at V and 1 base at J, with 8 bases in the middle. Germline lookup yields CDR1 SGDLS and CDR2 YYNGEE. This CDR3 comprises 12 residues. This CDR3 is CASRGGNTEAFF. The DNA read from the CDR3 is TGTGCCAGCCGGGGGGGGAACACTGAA.

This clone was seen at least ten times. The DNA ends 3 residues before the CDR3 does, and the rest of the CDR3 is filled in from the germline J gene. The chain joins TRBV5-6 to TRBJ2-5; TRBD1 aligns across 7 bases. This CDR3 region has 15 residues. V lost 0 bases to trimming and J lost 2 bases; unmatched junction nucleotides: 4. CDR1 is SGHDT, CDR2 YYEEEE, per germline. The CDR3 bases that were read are TGTGCCAGCAGCTTGGTGTTGACAGGGCAAGAGACC. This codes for CASSLVLTGQET. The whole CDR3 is CASSLVLTGQETQYF.

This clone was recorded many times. CDR3: CASKKQGHTEAFF. The DNA read from the CDR3 is TGTGCCAGTAAAAAACAAGGGCACACTGAA. V and J are TRBV19 and TRBJ1-1, with D hard to call. Coverage ceases 3 residues before the CDR3 finishes, and the germline J gene fills in the end. Germline CDR1 LNHDA, CDR2 SQIVND (reference sequence). CDR3 length: 13 residues. V lost 7 bases to trimming and J lost 3 bases, with 12 bases between them.

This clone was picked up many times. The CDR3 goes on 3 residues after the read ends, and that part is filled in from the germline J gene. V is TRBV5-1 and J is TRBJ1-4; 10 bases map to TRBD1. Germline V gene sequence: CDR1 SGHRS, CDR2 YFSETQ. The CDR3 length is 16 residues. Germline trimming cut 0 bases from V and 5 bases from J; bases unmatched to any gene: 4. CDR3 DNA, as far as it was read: TGCGCCAGCAGCTTGGGACAGGGGGCGAGGAATGAAAAA. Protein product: CASSLGQGARNEK. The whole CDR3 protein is CASSLGQGARNEKLFF.

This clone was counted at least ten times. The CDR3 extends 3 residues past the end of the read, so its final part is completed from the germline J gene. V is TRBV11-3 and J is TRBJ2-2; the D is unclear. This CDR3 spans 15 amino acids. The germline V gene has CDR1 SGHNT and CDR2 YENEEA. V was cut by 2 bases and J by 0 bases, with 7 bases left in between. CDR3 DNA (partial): TGTGCCAGCAGCTTATACAGCTCGAACACCGGGGAG. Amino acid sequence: CASSLYSSNTGE. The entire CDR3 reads CASSLYSSNTGELFF.

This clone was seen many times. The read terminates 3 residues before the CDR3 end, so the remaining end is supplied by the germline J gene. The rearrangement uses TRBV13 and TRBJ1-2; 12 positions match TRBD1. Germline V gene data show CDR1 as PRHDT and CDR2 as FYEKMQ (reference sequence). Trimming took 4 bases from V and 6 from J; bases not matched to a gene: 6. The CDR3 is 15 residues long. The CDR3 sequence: CASSSRDRGHHGYTF. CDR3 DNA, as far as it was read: TGTGCCAGCAGCTCCCGGGACAGGGGGCACCATGGC.

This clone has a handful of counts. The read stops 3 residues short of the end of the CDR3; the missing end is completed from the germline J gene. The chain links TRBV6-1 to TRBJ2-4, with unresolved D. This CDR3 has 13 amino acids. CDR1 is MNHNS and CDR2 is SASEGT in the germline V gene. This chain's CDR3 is CASSDTANYGQYF. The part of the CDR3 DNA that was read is TGTGCCAGCAGTGATACGGCTAACTATGGT.